The rows below give T cell receptor beta chains drawn from one sample of a study of Ad26.COV2.S vaccination and SARS-CoV-2 variants. The repertoire was sequenced with immunoSEQ multiplex PCR; TCRdb's copy has only in-frame clones and lacks some. In the table there are about 240,000 clones, around 87% of which are singletons. Sequences were derived from peripheral blood, sampled in a trial of Ad26.COV2.S vaccine versus placebo. The receptors originated from a person between 18 and 59 years old who received the Ad26.COV2.S COVID-19 vaccine or a placebo. Each CDR3 is given with its conserved first and last residue. The D gene is left open where the match is weak. Size is stated for part of the rows, as once, few or many counts, or as a class when the clone is expanded.

d_gene: NA
v_gene: TRBV28
abundance: NA
j_gene: TRBJ2-7
CDR3nt: TGTGCCAGCAGTTTACGCAGCCTGGGCGAGCAGTACTTC
CDR3aa: CASSLRSLGEQYF

d_gene: NA
v_gene: TRBV30
abundance: NA
j_gene: TRBJ1-2
CDR3nt: TGTGCCTGGAAGATATCTTCCGGGACTAACTATGGCTACACCTTC
CDR3aa: CAWKISSGTNYGYTF

d_gene: NA
v_gene: TRBV30
abundance: NA
j_gene: TRBJ2-7
CDR3nt: TGTGCCTGGGGCAGCTCCTACGAGCAGTACTTC
CDR3aa: CAWGSSYEQYF

d_gene: NA
v_gene: TRBV10-2
abundance: NA
j_gene: TRBJ2-7
CDR3nt: TGCGCCAGCAGTATCAACCATGGCGAGCAGTACTTC
CDR3aa: CASSINHGEQYF

d_gene: TRBD1
v_gene: TRBV15
abundance: NA
j_gene: TRBJ2-5
CDR3nt: TGTGCCACCAGCAGAGCACTTGACGGTACAGGGGGCATCAAGACCCAGTACTTC
CDR3aa: CATSRALDGTGGIKTQYF

d_gene: NA
v_gene: TRBV28
abundance: NA
j_gene: TRBJ1-4
CDR3nt: TGTGCCAGCAGTTATCCGGGGGGGCAGGTCAAGGAAAAACTGTTTTTT
CDR3aa: CASSYPGGQVKEKLFF

d_gene: TRBD2
v_gene: TRBV5-4
abundance: NA
j_gene: TRBJ2-3
CDR3nt: TGTGCCAGCAGCTTGACTAGCGGGAGCACAGATACGCAGTATTTT
CDR3aa: CASSLTSGSTDTQYF

d_gene: NA
v_gene: TRBV18
abundance: NA
j_gene: TRBJ1-5
CDR3nt: TGTGCCAGCTCACGGAGCAATCAGCCCCAGCATTTT
CDR3aa: CASSRSNQPQHF

d_gene: TRBD1
v_gene: TRBV30
abundance: NA
j_gene: TRBJ2-7
CDR3nt: TGTGCCCTGGACAGGGGCTACGAGCAGTACTTC
CDR3aa: CALDRGYEQYF

d_gene: NA
v_gene: TRBV7-9
abundance: NA
j_gene: TRBJ2-5
CDR3nt: TGTGCCAGCAGAAGATCTGCGTCACAAGAGACCCAGTACTTC
CDR3aa: CASRRSASQETQYF

d_gene: NA
v_gene: TRBV24-1
abundance: NA
j_gene: TRBJ1-2
CDR3nt: TGTGCCACCAGTGATTTGCAAATCAGGTCAGCCTATATGGACGGCTACACCTTC
CDR3aa: CATSDLQIRSAYMDGYTF

d_gene: TRBD1
v_gene: TRBV10-1
abundance: NA
j_gene: TRBJ2-3
CDR3nt: TGCGCCAGCAGTGAGTCGAACAGGGGCACGGATACGCAGTATTTT
CDR3aa: CASSESNRGTDTQYF

d_gene: TRBD1
v_gene: TRBV30
abundance: NA
j_gene: TRBJ2-2
CDR3nt: TGTGCCGTTCACAGGGGCCCCACCGGGGAGCTGTTTTTT
CDR3aa: CAVHRGPTGELFF

d_gene: NA
v_gene: TRBV12-3/TRBV12-4
abundance: NA
j_gene: TRBJ2-7
CDR3nt: TGTGCCAGCAGTAGGGCAGGGGCCTACGAGCAGTACTTC
CDR3aa: CASSRAGAYEQYF

d_gene: TRBD2
v_gene: TRBV30
abundance: NA
j_gene: TRBJ2-1
CDR3nt: TGTGCCTGGATTAGTAGCGGGGCCAAGGGGGAGCAGTTCTTC
CDR3aa: CAWISSGAKGEQFF

d_gene: NA
v_gene: TRBV24-1
abundance: NA
j_gene: TRBJ1-2
CDR3nt: TGTGCCACCAGTGATGTCGGGAGGTGGAGCGGCTACACCTTC
CDR3aa: CATSDVGRWSGYTF

d_gene: NA
v_gene: TRBV4-3
abundance: few
j_gene: TRBJ1-5
CDR3nt: TGCGCCAGCAGCCAAGGGGAGTCTCAGCCCCAGCATTTT
CDR3aa: CASSQGESQPQHF

d_gene: NA
v_gene: TRBV25-1
abundance: once
j_gene: TRBJ1-2
CDR3nt: TGTGCCAGCAGTGAATTCAGGGGAAACTATGGCTACACCTTC
CDR3aa: CASSEFRGNYGYTF

d_gene: NA
v_gene: TRBV24-1
abundance: NA
j_gene: TRBJ1-2
CDR3nt: TGTGCCACCAGTGACCTGGACTTCTATGGCTACACCTTC
CDR3aa: CATSDLDFYGYTF

d_gene: NA
v_gene: TRBV6-2/TRBV6-3
abundance: NA
j_gene: TRBJ2-7
CDR3nt: TGTGCCAGCAGCGTAGGGACCTACGAGCAGTACTTC
CDR3aa: CASSVGTYEQYF